This T cell receptor (beta chain) was profiled in a study of regulatory T cells in long-lasting Graves disease. General study findings and limits: Samples came from peripheral blood alone, without thyroid tissue.

This clonotype was counted between two and nine times. Antigen: not known. One junction end does not reproduce the germline sequence, and a read error may be involved. The germline CDR1 and CDR2 sequences are SGHRS and YFSETQ. CDR3 length: 15 amino acids. The TCR beta library used iRepertoire HTBI primers with Arm-PCR amplification of CDR3. One entry per CDR3 protein results from TCRdb running MiXCR on the multiplex PCR reads. The table has hundreds of thousands of distinct CDR3 sequences, about 15% seen once; the top ten hold around 12%. Time point in this sample: newly diagnosed GD, antithyroid drugs for less than 3 months. Isolated PBMC RNA provided the starting material for the TCR library. The same data also went into a second study, on T cells in Graves' hyperthyroidism and ophthalmopathy. That report notes: The patients, who ranged from 18 to 65 in age, presented with newly diagnosed hyperthyroidism lasting under 2 months. Exclusion criteria comprised uncontrolled infection, other autoimmune disease, pregnancy or lactation. In the first-round RT-PCR of the TCR CDR3, the HTBI primer set was used.

The rearrangement links TRBV5-1 to TRBJ2-1, with 11 bases identical to TRBD2. The sequence was obtained from a man aged 18-30 years with Graves disease. The source was peripheral blood mononuclear cells (PBMCs), collected at new diagnosis, from a patient treated with antithyroid drugs. CDR3 coding DNA: TGTGCCAGCAGCTTGCTAGCGGGAGGTAGTAATGAGCAGTTCTTC. Translated: CASSLLAGGSNEQFF.